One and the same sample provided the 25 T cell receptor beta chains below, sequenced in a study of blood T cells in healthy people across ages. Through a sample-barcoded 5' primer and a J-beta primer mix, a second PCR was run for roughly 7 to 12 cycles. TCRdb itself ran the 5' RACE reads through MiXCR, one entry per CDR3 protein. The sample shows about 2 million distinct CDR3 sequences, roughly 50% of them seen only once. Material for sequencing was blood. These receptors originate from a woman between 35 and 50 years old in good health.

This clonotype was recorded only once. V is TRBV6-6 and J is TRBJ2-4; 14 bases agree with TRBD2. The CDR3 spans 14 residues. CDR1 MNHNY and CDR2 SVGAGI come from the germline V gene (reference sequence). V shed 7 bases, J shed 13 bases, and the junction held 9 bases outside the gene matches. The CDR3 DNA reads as TGTGCCAGCATTGGACTAGCGGGGGGTTCTGAGCAGTACTTC. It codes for CASIGLAGGSEQYF.

As DNA, the CDR3 is TGTGCCAGCAGTGTAAGGGGAGGAGAACAGCCCCAGCATTTT. Its translation: CASSVRGGEQPQHF. V is TRBV2 and J is TRBJ1-5, with D perhaps TRBD1 (5 bases). V was cut by 4 bases and J by 7 bases, with 14 bases left in between. The CDR3 length is 14 residues. CDR1 and CDR2 (germline): SNHLY, FYNNEI.

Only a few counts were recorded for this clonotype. CDR3 nucleotide sequence: TGCGCCAGCAGCCAAGATACAGGGGGCAGAACCCACGAGCAGTACTTC. Encoded protein: CASSQDTGGRTHEQYF. This chain connects TRBV4-3 to TRBJ2-7; 9 bases are shared with TRBD1. The V gene end was trimmed by 0 bases and the J gene end by 5 bases; junction bases not matched to a gene: 8. This CDR3 has 16 amino acids. Looked up from germline, CDR1 is LGHNA and CDR2 is YSLEER.

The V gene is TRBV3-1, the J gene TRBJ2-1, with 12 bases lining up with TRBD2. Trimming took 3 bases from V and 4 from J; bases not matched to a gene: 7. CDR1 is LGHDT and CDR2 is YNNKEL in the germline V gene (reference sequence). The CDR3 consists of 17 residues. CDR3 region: CASSHPKTSGGYNEQFF. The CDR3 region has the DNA TGTGCCAGCAGCCACCCTAAGACTAGCGGGGGATACAATGAGCAGTTCTTC.

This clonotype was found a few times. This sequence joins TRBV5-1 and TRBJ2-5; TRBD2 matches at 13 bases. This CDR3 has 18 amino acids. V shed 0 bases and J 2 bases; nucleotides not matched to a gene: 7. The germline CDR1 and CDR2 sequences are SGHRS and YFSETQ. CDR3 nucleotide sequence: TGCGCCAGCAGCTTGGCGTTGACTAGCGGGGGGATTCAAGAGACCCAGTACTTC. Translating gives CASSLALTSGGIQETQYF.

In DNA form, the CDR3 reads TGTGCCAGCAGCCAAGGAAGCGAGAGCTCCTACGAGCAGTACTTC. Translated: CASSQGSESSYEQYF. The rearrangement joins TRBV3-1 to TRBJ2-7, with D hard to call. The CDR3 sequence is 15 residues long. V was trimmed by 1 base and J by 0 bases, leaving 10 bases between them. In germline, CDR1 is LGHDT, CDR2 YNNKEL (reference sequence).

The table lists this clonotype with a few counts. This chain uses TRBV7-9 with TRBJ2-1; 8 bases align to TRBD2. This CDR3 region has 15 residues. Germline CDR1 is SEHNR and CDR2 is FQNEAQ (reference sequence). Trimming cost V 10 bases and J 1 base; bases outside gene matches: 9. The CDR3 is CATDGRGGSYNEQFF. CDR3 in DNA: TGTGCCACCGACGGACGGGGGGGTTCCTACAATGAGCAGTTCTTC.

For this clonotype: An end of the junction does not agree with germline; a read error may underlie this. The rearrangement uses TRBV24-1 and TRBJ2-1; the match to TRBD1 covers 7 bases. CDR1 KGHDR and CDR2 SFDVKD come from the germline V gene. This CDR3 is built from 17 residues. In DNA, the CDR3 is TGTACCACCAGTGACCGCACCCCGGGACAGATGTACAATGAGCAGTTCTTC. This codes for CTTSDRTPGQMYNEQFF.

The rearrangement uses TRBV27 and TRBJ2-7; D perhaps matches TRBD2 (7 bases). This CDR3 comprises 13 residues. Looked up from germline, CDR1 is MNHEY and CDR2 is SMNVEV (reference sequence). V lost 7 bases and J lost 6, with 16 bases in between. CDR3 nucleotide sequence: TGTGCCAGCACAGACCGGGGGGCGGGCGAGCAGTACTTC. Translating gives CASTDRGAGEQYF.

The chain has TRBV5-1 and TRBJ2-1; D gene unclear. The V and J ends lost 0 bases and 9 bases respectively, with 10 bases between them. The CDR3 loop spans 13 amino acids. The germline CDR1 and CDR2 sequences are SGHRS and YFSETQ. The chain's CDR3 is CASSLGPVGEQFF. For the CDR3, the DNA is TGCGCCAGCAGCTTGGGGCCGGTGGGTGAGCAGTTCTTC. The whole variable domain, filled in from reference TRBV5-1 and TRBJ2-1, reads KAGVTQTPRYLIKTRGQQVTLSCSPISGHRSVSWYQQTPGQGLQFLFEYFSETQRNKGNFPGRFSGRQFSNSRSEMNVSTLELGDSALYLCASSLGPVGEQFFGPGTRLTVL.

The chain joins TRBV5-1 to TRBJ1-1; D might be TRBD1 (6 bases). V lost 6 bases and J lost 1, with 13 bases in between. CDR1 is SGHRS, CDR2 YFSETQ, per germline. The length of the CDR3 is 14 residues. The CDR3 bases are TGCGCCAGCACCTCCCAGGGGACGAACACTGAAGCTTTCTTT. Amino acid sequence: CASTSQGTNTEAFF. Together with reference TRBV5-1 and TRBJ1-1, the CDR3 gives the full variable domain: KAGVTQTPRYLIKTRGQQVTLSCSPISGHRSVSWYQQTPGQGLQFLFEYFSETQRNKGNFPGRFSGRQFSNSRSEMNVSTLELGDSALYLCASTSQGTNTEAFFGQGTRLTVV.

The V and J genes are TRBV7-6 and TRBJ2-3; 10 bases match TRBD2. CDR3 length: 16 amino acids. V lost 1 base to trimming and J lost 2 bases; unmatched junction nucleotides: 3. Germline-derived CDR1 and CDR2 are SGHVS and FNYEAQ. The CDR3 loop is CASSLGAGGATDTQYF. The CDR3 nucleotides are TGTGCCAGCAGCTTAGGAGCGGGGGGGGCCACAGATACGCAGTATTTT.

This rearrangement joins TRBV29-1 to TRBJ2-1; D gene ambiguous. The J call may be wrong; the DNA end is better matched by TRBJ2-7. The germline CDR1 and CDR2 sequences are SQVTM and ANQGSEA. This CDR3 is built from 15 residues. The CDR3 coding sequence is TGCAGCGTGCAGAAGGACGCCTATTCCTACAATGAGCAGTACTTC. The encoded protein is CSVQKDAYSYNEQYF.

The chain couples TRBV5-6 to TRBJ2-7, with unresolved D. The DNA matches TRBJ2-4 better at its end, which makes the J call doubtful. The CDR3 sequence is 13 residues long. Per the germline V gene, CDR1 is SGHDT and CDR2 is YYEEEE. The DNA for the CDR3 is TGTGCCAGCAGCTTGAGGTCAGTAAACATTCAGTACTTC. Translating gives CASSLRSVNIQYF.

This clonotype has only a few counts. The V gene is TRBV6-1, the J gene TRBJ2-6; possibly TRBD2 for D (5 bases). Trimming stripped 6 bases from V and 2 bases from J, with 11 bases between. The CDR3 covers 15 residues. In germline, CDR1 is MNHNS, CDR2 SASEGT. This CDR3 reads CASRAGGTGANVLTF. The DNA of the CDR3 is TGTGCCAGCAGAGCCGGAGGAACTGGGGCCAACGTCCTGACTTTC.

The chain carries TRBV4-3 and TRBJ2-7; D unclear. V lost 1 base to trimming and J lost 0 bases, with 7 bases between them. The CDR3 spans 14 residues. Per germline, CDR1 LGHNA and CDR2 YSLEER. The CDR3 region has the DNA TGCGCCAGCAGCCAAGGGTACAGCTCCTACGAGCAGTACTTC. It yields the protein CASSQGYSSYEQYF.

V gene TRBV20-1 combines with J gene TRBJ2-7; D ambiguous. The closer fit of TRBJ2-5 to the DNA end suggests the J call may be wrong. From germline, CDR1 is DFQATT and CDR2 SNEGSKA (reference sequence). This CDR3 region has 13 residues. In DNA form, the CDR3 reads TGCAGTGCTAGAGACTTAGACGCGGCGACCCAGTACTTC. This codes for CSARDLDAATQYF.

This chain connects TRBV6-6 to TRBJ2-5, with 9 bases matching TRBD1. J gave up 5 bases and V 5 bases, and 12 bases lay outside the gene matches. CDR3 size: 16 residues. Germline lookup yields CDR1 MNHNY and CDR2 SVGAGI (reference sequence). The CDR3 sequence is CASSPVGGQGRETQYF. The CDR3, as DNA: TGTGCCAGCAGTCCCGTAGGGGGACAGGGCAGGGAGACCCAGTACTTC.

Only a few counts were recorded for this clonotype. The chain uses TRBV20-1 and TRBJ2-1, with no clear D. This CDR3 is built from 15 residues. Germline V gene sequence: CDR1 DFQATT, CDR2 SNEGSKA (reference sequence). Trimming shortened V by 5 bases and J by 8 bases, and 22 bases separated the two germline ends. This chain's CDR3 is CSAGKNKGHSDEQFF. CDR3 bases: TGCAGTGCTGGGAAAAACAAAGGGCATTCGGATGAGCAGTTCTTC.

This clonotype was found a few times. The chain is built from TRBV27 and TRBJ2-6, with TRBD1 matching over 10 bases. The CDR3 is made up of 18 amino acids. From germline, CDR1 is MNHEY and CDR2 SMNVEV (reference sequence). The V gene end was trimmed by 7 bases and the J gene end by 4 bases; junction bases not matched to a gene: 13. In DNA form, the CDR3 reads TGTGCCAGCACCCAACGCGGACAGGGGGAGAGCGGGGCCAACGTCCTGACTTTC. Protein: CASTQRGQGESGANVLTF. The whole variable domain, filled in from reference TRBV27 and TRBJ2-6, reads EAQVTQNPRYLITVTGKKLTVTCSQNMNHEYMSWYRQDPGLGLRQIYYSMNVEVTDKGDVPEGYKVSRKEKRNFPLILESPSPNQTSLYFCASTQRGQGESGANVLTFGAGSRLTVL.

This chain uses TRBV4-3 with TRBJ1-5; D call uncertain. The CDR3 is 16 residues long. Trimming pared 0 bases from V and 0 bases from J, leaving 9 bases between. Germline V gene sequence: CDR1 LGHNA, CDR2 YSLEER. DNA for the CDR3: TGCGCCAGCAGCCAAGAGCGGGGTTATAGCAATCAGCCCCAGCATTTT. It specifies CASSQERGYSNQPQHF.

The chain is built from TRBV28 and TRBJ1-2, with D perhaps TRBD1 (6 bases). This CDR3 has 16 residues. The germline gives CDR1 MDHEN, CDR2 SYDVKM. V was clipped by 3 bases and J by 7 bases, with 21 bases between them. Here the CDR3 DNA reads TGTGCCAGCAGTTTGACCGGGACACCCGTTAGTAGTGGCTACACCTTC. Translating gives CASSLTGTPVSSGYTF.

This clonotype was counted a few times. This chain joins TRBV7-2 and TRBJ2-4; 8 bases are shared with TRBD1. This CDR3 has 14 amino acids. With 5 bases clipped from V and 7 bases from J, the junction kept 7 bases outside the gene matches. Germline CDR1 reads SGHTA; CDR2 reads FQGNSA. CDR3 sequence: CASSPTGGVNIQYF. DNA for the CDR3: TGTGCCAGCAGCCCTACAGGGGGTGTGAACATTCAGTACTTC.

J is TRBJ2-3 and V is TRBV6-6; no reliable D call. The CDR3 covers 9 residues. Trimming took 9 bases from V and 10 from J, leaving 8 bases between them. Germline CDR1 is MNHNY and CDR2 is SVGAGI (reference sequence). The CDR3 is CARTDAQYF. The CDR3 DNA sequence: TGTGCCAGGACGGATGCGCAGTATTTT.

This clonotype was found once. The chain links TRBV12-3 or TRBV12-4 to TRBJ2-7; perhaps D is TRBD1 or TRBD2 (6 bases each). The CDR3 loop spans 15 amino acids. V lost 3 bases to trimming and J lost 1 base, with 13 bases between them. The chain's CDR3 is CASSFGGHESYEQYF. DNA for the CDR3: TGTGCCAGCAGTTTTGGGGGGCATGAATCCTACGAGCAGTACTTC.